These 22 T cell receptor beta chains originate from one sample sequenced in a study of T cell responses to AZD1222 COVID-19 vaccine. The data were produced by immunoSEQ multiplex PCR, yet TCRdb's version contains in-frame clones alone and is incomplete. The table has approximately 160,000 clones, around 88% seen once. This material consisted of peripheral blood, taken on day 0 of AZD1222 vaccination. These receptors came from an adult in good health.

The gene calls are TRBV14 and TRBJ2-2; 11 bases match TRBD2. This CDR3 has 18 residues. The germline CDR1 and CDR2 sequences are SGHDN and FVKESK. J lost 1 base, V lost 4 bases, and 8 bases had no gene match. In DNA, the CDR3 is TGTGCCAGCAGCCCCCTTCCCGGGACTAGCGGGAACACCGGGGAGCTGTTTTTT. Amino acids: CASSPLPGTSGNTGELFF.

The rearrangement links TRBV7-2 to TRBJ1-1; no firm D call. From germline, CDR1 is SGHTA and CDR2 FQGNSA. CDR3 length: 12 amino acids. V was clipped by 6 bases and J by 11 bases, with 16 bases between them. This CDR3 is CASSLSSLHAFF. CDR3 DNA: TGTGCCAGCAGTCTTAGTTCCCTTCACGCTTTCTTT.

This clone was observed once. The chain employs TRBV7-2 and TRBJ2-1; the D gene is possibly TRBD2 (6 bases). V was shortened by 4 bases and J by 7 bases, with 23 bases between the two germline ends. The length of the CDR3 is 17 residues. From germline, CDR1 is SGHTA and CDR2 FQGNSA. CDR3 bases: TGTGCCAGCAGCTGGACGGTTAGCGGTCGCCGGTTGAATGAGCAGTTCTTC. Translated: CASSWTVSGRRLNEQFF.

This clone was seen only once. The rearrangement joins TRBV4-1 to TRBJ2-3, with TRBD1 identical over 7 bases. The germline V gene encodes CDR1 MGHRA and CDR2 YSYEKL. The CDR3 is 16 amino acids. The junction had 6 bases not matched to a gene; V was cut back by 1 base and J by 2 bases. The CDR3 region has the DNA TGCGCCAGCAGCCAAGTAGGGGGCCACGACACAGATACGCAGTATTTT. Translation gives CASSQVGGHDTDTQYF.

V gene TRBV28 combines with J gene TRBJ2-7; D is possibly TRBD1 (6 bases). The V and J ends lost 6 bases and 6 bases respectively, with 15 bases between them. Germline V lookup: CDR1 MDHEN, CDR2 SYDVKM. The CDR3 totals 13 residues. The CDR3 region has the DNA TGTGCCAGCAGCCTACAGGGTCGCAGCGAGCAGTACTTC. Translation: CASSLQGRSEQYF.

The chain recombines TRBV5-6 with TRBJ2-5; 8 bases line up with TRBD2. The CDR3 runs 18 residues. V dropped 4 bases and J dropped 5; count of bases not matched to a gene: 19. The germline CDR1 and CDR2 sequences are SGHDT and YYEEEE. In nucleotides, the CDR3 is TGTGCCAGCAGCCAACCACTCGGGGGGGCGGCTCTGCGGGAGACCCAGTACTTC. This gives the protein CASSQPLGGAALRETQYF.

In nucleotides, the CDR3 is TGCAGCGGCGACAGGGGGCCGGGTGAAGCTTTCTTT. This gives the protein CSGDRGPGEAFF. The chain uses TRBV29-1 and TRBJ1-1, with 10 bases matching TRBD1. V lost 7 bases and J lost 7; bases outside the gene matches: 6. Germline V gene data show CDR1 as SQVTM and CDR2 as ANQGSEA. This CDR3 has 12 amino acids.

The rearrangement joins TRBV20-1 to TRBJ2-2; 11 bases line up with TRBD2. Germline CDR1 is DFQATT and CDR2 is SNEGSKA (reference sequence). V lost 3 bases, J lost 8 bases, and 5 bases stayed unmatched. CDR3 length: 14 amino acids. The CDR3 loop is CSASSSSGRGELFF. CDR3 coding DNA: TGCAGTGCTAGTTCCTCTAGCGGGAGGGGGGAGCTGTTTTTT.

CDR3 sequence: CASSGPTRAGRTNTGELFF. CDR3 in DNA: TGTGCCAGCAGCGGTCCGACTAGGGCGGGACGAACGAACACCGGGGAGCTGTTTTTT. The V and J genes are TRBV7-2 and TRBJ2-2; weak D call: TRBD2 (6 bases). Germline CDR1 reads SGHTA; CDR2 reads FQGNSA. The ends were cut back, 5 bases at V and 0 bases at J, with 22 bases in the middle. This CDR3 has 19 residues.

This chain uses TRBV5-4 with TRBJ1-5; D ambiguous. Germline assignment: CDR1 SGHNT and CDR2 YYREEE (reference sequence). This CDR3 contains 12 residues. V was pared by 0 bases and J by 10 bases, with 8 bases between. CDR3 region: CASSLGVGPQHF. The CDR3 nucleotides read TGTGCCAGCAGCTTGGGGGTAGGACCCCAGCATTTT.

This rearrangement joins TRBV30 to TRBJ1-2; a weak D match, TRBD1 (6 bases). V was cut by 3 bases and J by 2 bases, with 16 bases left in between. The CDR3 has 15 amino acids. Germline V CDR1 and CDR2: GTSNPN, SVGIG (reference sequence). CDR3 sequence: CAWSPHREGNYGYTF. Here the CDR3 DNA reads TGTGCCTGGAGCCCACACAGGGAAGGCAACTATGGCTACACCTTC.

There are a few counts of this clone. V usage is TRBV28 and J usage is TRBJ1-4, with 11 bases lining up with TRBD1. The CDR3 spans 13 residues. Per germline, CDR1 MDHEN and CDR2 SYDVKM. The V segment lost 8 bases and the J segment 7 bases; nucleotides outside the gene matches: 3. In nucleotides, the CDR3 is TGTGCCAGCGGACAGGGGGCTGGTGAAAAACTGTTTTTT. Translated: CASGQGAGEKLFF.

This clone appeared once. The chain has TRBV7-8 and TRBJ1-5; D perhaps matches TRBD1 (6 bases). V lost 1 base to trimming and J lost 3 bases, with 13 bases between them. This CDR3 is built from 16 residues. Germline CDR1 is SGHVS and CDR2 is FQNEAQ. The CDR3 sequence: CASSLVQGRVNQPQHF. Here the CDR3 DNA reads TGTGCCAGCAGCTTAGTACAGGGACGGGTCAATCAGCCCCAGCATTTT. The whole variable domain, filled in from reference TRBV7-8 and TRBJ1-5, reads GAGVSQSPRYKVAKRGQDVALRCDPISGHVSLFWYQQALGQGPEFLTYFQNEAQLDKSGLPSDRFFAERPEGSVSTLKIQRTQQEDSAVYLCASSLVQGRVNQPQHFGDGTRLSIL.

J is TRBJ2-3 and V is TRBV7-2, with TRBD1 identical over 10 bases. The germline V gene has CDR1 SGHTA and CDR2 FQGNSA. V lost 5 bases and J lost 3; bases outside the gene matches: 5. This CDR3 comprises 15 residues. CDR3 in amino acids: CASSGGGQGTDTQYF. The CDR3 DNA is TGTGCCAGCAGCGGGGGGGGACAGGGGACAGATACGCAGTATTTT.

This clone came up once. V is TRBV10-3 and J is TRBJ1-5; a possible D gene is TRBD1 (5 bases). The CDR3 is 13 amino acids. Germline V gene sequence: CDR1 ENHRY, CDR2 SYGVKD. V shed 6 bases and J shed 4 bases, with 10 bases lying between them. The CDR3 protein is CAIRGGANQPQHF. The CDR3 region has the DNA TGTGCCATCAGGGGAGGGGCGAATCAGCCCCAGCATTTT.

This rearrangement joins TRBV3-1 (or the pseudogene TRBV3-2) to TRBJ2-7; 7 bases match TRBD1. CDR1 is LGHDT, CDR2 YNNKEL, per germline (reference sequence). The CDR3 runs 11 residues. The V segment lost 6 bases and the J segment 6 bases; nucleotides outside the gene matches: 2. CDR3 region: CASSNRGEQYF. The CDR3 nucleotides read TGTGCCAGCAGTAACAGGGGCGAGCAGTACTTC.

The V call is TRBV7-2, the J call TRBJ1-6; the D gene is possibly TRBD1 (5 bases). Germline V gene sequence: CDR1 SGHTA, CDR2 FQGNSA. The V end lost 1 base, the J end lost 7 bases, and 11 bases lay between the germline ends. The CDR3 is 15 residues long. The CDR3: CASSLDPGSNSPLHF. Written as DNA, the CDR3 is TGTGCCAGCAGCTTAGATCCAGGGTCCAATTCACCCCTCCACTTT.

CDR3 sequence (DNA): TGTGCCTGGAGTGGTCCAGGGGCCAGCTCTGGAAACACCATATATTTT. It is translated as CAWSGPGASSGNTIYF. The chain couples TRBV30 to TRBJ1-3, with D possibly matching TRBD1 (6 bases). V was cut by 1 base and J by 0 bases, with 13 bases left in between. The CDR3 covers 16 residues. Germline lookup yields CDR1 GTSNPN and CDR2 SVGIG (reference sequence). Drawing the rest from reference TRBV30 and TRBJ1-3, the complete variable domain is SQTIHQWPATLVQPVGSPLSLECTVEGTSNPNLYWYRQAAGRGLQLLFYSVGIGQISSEVPQNLSASRPQDRQFILSSKKLLLSDSGFYLCAWSGPGASSGNTIYFGEGSWLTVV.

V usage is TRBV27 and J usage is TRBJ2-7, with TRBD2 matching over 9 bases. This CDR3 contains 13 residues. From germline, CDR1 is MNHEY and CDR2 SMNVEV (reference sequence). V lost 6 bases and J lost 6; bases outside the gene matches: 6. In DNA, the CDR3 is TGTGCCAGCAGGCTAGCGGGGCGGGTCGAGCAGTACTTC. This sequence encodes CASRLAGRVEQYF.

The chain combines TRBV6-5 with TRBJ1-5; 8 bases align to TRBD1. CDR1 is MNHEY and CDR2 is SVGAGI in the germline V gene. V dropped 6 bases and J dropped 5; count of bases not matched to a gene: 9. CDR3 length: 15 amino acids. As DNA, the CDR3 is TGTGCCAGCAGCACCGGGACAGGTGTACATCAGCCCCAGCATTTT. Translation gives CASSTGTGVHQPQHF.

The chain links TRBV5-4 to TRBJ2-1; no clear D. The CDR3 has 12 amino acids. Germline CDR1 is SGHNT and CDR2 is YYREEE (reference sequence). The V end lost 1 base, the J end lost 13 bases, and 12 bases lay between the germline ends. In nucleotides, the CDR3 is TGTGCCAGCAGCTTGCACCGGCAGATCCAGTTCTTC. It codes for CASSLHRQIQFF.

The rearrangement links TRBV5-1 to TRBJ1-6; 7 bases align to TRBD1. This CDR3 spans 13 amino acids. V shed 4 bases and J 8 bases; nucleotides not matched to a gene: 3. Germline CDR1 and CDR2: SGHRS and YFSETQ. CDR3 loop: CASSTGTDSPLHF. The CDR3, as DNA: TGCGCCAGCAGCACTGGGACAGATTCACCCCTCCACTTT.